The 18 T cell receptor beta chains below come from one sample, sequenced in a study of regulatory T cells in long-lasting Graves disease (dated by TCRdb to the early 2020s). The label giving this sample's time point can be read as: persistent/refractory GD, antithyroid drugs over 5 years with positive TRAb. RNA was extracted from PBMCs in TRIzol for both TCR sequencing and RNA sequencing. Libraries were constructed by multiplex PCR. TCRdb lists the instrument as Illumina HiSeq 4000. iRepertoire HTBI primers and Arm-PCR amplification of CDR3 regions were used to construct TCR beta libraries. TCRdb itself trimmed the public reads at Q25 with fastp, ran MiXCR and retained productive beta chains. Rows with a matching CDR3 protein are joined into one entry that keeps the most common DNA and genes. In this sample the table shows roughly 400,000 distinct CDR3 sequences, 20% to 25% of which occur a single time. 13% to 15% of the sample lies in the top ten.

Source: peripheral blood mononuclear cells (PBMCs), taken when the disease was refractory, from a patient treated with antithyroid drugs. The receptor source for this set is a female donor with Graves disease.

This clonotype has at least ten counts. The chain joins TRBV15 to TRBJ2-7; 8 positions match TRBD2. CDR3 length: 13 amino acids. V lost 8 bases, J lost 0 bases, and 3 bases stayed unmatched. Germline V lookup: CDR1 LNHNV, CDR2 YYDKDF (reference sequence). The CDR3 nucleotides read TGTGCCACCCAAAGCGGGAGCTCCTACGAGCAGTACTTC. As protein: CATQSGSSYEQYF.

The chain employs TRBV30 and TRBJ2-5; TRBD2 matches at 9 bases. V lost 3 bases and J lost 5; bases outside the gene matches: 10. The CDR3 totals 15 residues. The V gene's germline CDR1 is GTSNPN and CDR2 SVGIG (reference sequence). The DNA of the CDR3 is TGTGCCTGGAGCCATGGGGCGGGAGGGGGGGAGACCCAGTACTTC. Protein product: CAWSHGAGGGETQYF.

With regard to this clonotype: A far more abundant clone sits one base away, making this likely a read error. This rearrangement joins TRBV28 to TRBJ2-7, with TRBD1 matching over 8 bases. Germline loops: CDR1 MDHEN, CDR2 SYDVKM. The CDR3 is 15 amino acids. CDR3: CASSPGGTVQETQHF. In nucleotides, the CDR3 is TGTGCCAGCAGCCCAGGGGGCACGGTCCAAGAGACCCAGCACTTC.

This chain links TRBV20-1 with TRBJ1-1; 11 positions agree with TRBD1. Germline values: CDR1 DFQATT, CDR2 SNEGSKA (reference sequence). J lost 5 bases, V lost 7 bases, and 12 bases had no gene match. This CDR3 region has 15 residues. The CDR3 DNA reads TGCAGTGTGGGACAGGGGGGCTTTAGGGGGACTGAAGCTTTCTTT. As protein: CSVGQGGFRGTEAFF.

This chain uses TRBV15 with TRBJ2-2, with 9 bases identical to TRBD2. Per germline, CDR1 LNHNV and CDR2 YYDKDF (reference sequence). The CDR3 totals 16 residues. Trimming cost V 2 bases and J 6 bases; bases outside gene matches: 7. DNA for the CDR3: TGTGCCACCAGCAGACGAGGGGGACTAGCCGCCGGGGAGCTGTTTTTT. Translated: CATSRRGGLAAGELFF.

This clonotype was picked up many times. The CDR3 coding sequence is TGTGCCAGCAGGGGGGACACGAACACTGAAGCTTTCTTT. Translation: CASRGDTNTEAFF. The chain links TRBV2 to TRBJ1-1, with D tentatively TRBD1 (6 bases). Trimming took off 6 bases at V and 1 base at J, with 9 bases between the two ends. The germline V gene has CDR1 SNHLY and CDR2 FYNNEI. The length of the CDR3 is 13 residues.

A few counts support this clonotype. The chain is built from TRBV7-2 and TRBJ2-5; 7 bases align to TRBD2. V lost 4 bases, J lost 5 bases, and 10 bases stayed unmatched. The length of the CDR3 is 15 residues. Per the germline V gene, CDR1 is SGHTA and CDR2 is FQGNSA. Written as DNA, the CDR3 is TGTGCCAGCAGCTCGGGAGGCGCGTGGAGGGAGACCCAGTACTTC. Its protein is CASSSGGAWRETQYF.

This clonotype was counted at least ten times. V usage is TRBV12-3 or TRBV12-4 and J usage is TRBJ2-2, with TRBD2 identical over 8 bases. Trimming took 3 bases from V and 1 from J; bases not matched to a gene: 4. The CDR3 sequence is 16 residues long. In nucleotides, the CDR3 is TGTGCCAGCAGTTTCGGGAGCGGGAGGAACACCGGGGAGCTGTTTTTT. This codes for CASSFGSGRNTGELFF.

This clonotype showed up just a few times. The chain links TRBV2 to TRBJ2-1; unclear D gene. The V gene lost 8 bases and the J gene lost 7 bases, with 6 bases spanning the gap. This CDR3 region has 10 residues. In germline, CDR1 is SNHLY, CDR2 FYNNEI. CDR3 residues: CASQPNEQFF. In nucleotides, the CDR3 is TGTGCCAGCCAGCCTAATGAGCAGTTCTTC. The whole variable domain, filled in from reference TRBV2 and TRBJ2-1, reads EPEVTQTPSHQVTQMGQEVILRCVPISNHLYFYWYRQILGQKVEFLVSFYNNEISEKSEIFDDQFSVERPDGSNFTLKIRSTKLEDSAMYFCASQPNEQFFGPGTRLTVL.

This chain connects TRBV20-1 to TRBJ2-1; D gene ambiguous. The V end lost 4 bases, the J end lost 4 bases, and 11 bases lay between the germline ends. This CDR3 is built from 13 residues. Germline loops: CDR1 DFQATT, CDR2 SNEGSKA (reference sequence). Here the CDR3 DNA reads TGCAGTGCTAATCTGGCCGAGTACAATGAGCAGTTCTTC. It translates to CSANLAEYNEQFF.

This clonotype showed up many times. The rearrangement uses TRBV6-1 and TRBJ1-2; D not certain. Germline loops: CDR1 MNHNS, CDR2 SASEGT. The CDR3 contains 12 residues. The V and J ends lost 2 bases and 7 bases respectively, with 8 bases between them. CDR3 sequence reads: CASSEPPAGYTF. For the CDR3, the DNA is TGTGCCAGCAGTGAACCCCCAGCTGGCTACACCTTC.

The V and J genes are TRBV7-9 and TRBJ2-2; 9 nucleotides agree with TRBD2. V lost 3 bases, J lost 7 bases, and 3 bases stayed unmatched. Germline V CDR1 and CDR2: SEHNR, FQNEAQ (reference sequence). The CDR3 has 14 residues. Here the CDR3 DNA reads TGTGCCAGCAGCTTTACTAGCGGGCTCGGGGAGCTGTTTTTT. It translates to CASSFTSGLGELFF.

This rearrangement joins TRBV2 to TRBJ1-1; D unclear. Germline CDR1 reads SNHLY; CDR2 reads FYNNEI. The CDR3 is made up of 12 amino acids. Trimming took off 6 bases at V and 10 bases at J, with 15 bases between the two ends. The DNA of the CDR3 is TGTGCCAGCAGGTCTTCTGAGCCGGGAGCTTTCTTT. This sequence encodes CASRSSEPGAFF. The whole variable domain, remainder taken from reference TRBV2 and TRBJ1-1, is EPEVTQTPSHQVTQMGQEVILRCVPISNHLYFYWYRQILGQKVEFLVSFYNNEISEKSEIFDDQFSVERPDGSNFTLKIRSTKLEDSAMYFCASRSSEPGAFFGQGTRLTVV.

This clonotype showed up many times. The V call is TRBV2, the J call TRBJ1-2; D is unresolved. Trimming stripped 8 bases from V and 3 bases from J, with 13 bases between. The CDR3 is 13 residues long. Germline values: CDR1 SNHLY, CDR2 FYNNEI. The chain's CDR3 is CASRTTNYYGYTF. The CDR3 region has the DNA TGTGCCAGCCGGACGACCAATTACTATGGCTACACCTTC.

CDR3 sequence (DNA): TGTGCCAGCAGCTTTAGGACTAGCGGGGAGACCCAGTACTTC. Protein product: CASSFRTSGETQYF. The chain combines TRBV27 with TRBJ2-5; 11 bases fit TRBD2. Germline V gene sequence: CDR1 MNHEY, CDR2 SMNVEV (reference sequence). The ends lost 6 bases at V and 5 bases at J; junction bases unmatched: 5. The CDR3 covers 14 residues.

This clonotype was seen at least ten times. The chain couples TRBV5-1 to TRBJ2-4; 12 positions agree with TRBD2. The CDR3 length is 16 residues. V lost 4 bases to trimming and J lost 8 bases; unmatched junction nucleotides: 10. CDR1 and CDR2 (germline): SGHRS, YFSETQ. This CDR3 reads CASSPLTSGRGDIQYF. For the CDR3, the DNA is TGCGCCAGCAGCCCTCTGACTAGCGGGAGAGGGGACATTCAGTACTTC.

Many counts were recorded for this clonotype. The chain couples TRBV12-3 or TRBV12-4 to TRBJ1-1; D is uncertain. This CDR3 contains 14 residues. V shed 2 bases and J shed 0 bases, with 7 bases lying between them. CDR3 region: CASSLLHLNTEAFF. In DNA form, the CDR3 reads TGTGCCAGCAGTTTACTACACCTGAACACTGAAGCTTTCTTT.

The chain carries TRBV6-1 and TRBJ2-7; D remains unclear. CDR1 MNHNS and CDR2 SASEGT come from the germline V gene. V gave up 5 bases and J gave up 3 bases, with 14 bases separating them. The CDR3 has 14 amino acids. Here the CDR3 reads CASSQQGSIYEQYF. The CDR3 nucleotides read TGTGCCAGCAGTCAACAAGGCAGTATCTACGAGCAGTACTTC.